This T cell receptor (beta chain) was recorded in a study of T cell repertoires in ileal Crohn's disease. The study's findings and limits: Every patient over 26.8% clonality showed endoscopic recurrence. Clonal expansions were more frequent in active smokers than non-smokers at surgery.

The CDR3 extends over 12 amino acids. CDR1 and CDR2 (germline): SEHNR, FQNEAQ (reference sequence). V was clipped by 1 base and J by 12 bases, with 11 bases between them. Assay used: immunoSEQ multiplex PCR; TCRdb lists only in-frame clones, some missing. The sample lists nearly 7,500 clones; about 74% were seen once. Time point given: neoterminal ileum biopsy at postoperative endoscopy, about 6 months after surgery. Details on this clone: Its matching antigen is unknown.

The sample comprised ileal tissue. The V and J genes are TRBV7-9 and TRBJ2-3; D is uncertain. The sequence derives from an adult with Crohn's disease. The CDR3: CASSLDLLVQYF. In DNA, the CDR3 is TGTGCCAGCAGCTTAGATCTCCTCGTTCAGTATTTT.